This T cell receptor beta chain comes out of a study of blood T cell repertoires in COVID-19. Whole-study context: Samples taken during acute and convalescent COVID-19 were collected in the United States, Italy and Spain. T cells, B-cell-depleted T cells, or PBMCs provided the cDNA or gDNA that served as material.

In the authors' methods: Amplification with reference gene primers provided the estimates of nucleated cell counts. The repertoire was sequenced with immunoSEQ multiplex PCR; TCRdb's copy has only in-frame clones and lacks some. V and J calls and clone size are copied from that table; D and trimming were computed from the DNA. The sample carries 150,000 to 200,000 clones, more than 75% recorded once. It was during active infection that Seattle patients were enrolled and then longitudinally followed. Germline CDR1 and CDR2: SGHDN and FVKESK. The V and J ends lost 0 bases and 3 bases respectively, with 23 bases between them. The CDR3 extends over 19 amino acids.

The clonotype comes from a person in their 70s with COVID-19, enrolled during active disease. This chain joins TRBV14 and TRBJ1-2; D unresolved. Sequenced input: peripheral blood. The CDR3 bases are TGTGCCAGCAGCCAAGATTTTGGATGGAACTCCCGAGCGGACTATGGCTACACCTTC. Its translation is CASSQDFGWNSRADYGYTF.